Shown below are 15 T cell receptor beta chains from a single sample sequenced in a study of cytomegalovirus exposure and HLA in healthy donors. The PCR ran on 60 Vbeta and 13 Jbeta primers. Only in-frame clones appear in the TCRdb table, and some are missing; sequencing was by immunoSEQ multiplex PCR. Of about 130,000 clones listed, around 82% are singletons. Sequences were obtained from PBMCs. These receptors were collected from a man aged 25 to 40 in good health and CMV-seropositive.

V and J are TRBV25-1 and TRBJ1-1, with 7 bases that match TRBD1. The CDR3 is 14 residues long. V was pared by 2 bases and J by 4 bases, with 4 bases of the junction left unmatched. Germline CDR1 reads MGHDK; CDR2 reads SYGVNS. This CDR3 is CASSERGQRTEAFF. The CDR3 DNA follows: TGTGCCAGCAGTGAAAGGGGGCAGCGCACTGAAGCTTTCTTT.

This chain uses TRBV5-1 with TRBJ2-3; 14 bases map to TRBD2. The ends lost 4 bases at V and 4 bases at J; junction bases unmatched: 8. The CDR3 spans 17 residues. Germline V gene data show CDR1 as SGHRS and CDR2 as YFSETQ. CDR3 nucleotides: TGCGCCAGCAGCCCGGGACTAGCGGGAGTTAGGGCAGATACGCAGTATTTT. Protein sequence: CASSPGLAGVRADTQYF. Combining the CDR3 with reference TRBV5-1 and TRBJ2-3 gives the whole variable domain KAGVTQTPRYLIKTRGQQVTLSCSPISGHRSVSWYQQTPGQGLQFLFEYFSETQRNKGNFPGRFSGRQFSNSRSEMNVSTLELGDSALYLCASSPGLAGVRADTQYFGPGTRLTVL.

This sequence joins TRBV28 and TRBJ2-7; TRBD2 matches 10 bases. The V segment lost 2 bases and the J segment 6 bases; nucleotides outside the gene matches: 7. Germline CDR1 MDHEN, CDR2 SYDVKM. The CDR3 covers 15 residues. DNA for the CDR3: TGTGCCAGCAGTTTACCTAGCGGGAGTATCGCCGAGCAGTACTTC. Protein: CASSLPSGSIAEQYF. Drawing the rest from reference TRBV28 and TRBJ2-7, the complete variable domain is DVKVTQSSRYLVKRTGEKVFLECVQDMDHENMFWYRQDPGLGLRLIYFSYDVKMKEKGDIPEGYSVSREKKERFSLILESASTNQTSMYLCASSLPSGSIAEQYFGPGTRLTVT.

The chain carries TRBV7-2 and TRBJ1-1; D may be TRBD1 (6 bases). Germline CDR1 reads SGHTA; CDR2 reads FQGNSA. CDR3 size: 12 residues. With 2 bases removed from V and 7 bases from J, the gap between germline ends came to 8 bases. The CDR3: CASSLTGIEAFF. Here the CDR3 DNA reads TGTGCCAGCAGCTTAACAGGGATTGAAGCTTTCTTT.

The chain links TRBV5-1 to TRBJ2-7; 9 positions match TRBD2. From germline, CDR1 is SGHRS and CDR2 YFSETQ. The ends lost 3 bases at V and 2 bases at J; junction bases unmatched: 6. The CDR3 is 15 residues long. The CDR3, as DNA: TGCGCCAGCAGCTATAGCGGGAGCCTGCCCTACGAGCAGTACTTC. It is translated as CASSYSGSLPYEQYF.

This chain links TRBV12-5 with TRBJ2-2; TRBD2 is a possible D gene (6 bases). This CDR3 has 13 residues. Trimming left V 4 bases short and J 6 bases short, with 9 bases between. Per the germline V gene, CDR1 is LGHNT and CDR2 is FRNRAP. The CDR3 coding sequence is TGTGCTAGTGGTTGGGGGGTGGCCGGGGAGCTGTTTTTT. Residues: CASGWGVAGELFF.

This rearrangement joins TRBV4-3 to TRBJ2-1, with 10 bases identical to TRBD2. The CDR3 consists of 16 residues. After removal of 2 bases from V and 2 bases from J, the junction contained 3 bases not matched to a gene. In germline, CDR1 is LGHNA, CDR2 YSLEER. CDR3 region: CASSQLLAGAYNEQFF. CDR3 nucleotide sequence: TGCGCCAGCAGCCAACTCCTAGCGGGAGCCTACAATGAGCAGTTCTTC.

The rearrangement links TRBV9 to TRBJ2-5, with TRBD1 matching 8 bases. Germline CDR1 is SGDLS and CDR2 is YYNGEE. The CDR3 runs to 15 residues. J gave up 2 bases and V 0 bases, and 3 bases lay outside the gene matches. CDR3 coding DNA: TGTGCCAGCAGCGTAGGGGACAGGCCTCAAGAGACCCAGTACTTC. It codes for CASSVGDRPQETQYF.

This clone was seen more than once but under ten times. The junction and the germline gene differ at one end; a read error may be behind it. CDR3 coding DNA: TGCGCCAGCAGCCAAGATGTGCAGGGGTGGTCCTTC. Amino acid sequence: CASSQDVQGWSF. This rearrangement joins TRBV4-1 to TRBJ1-2; perhaps TRBD1 as D (6 bases). CDR1 and CDR2 from the germline V gene are MGHRA and YSYEKL. This CDR3 spans 12 amino acids.

This chain connects TRBV4-2 to TRBJ2-1; the match to TRBD2 covers 7 bases. J was trimmed by 1 base and V by 2 bases; bases with no gene match: 5. In germline, CDR1 is LGHNA, CDR2 YNFKEQ. This CDR3 is 16 amino acids long. This CDR3 is CASSQLADGSYNEQFF. The CDR3 bases are TGTGCCAGCAGCCAACTAGCGGACGGTTCCTACAATGAGCAGTTCTTC.

The chain couples TRBV19 to TRBJ1-2, with D possibly TRBD1 on 5 matching bases. V was cut by 3 bases and J by 4 bases, with 9 bases left in between. The CDR3 covers 13 residues. From germline, CDR1 is LNHDA and CDR2 SQIVND (reference sequence). CDR3 nucleotides: TGTGCCAGTAGTATTGGACACTCCTATGGCTACACCTTC. Its translation: CASSIGHSYGYTF. Using reference TRBV19 and TRBJ1-2 for the parts outside the CDR3, the full variable domain is DGGITQSPKYLFRKEGQNVTLSCEQNLNHDAMYWYRQDPGQGLRLIYYSQIVNDFQKGDIAEGYSVSREKKESFPLTVTSAQKNPTAFYLCASSIGHSYGYTFGSGTRLTVV.

The rearrangement joins TRBV5-1 to TRBJ2-5; 9 bases map to TRBD1. Per the germline V gene, CDR1 is SGHRS and CDR2 is YFSETQ. There are 18 residues in the CDR3. The J segment lost 5 bases and the V segment lost 4 bases, leaving 18 bases of the junction unmatched. The CDR3 nucleotides are TGCGCCAGCAGCGTGGGTTCCGGGACAGGGCAAGTTCGGGAGACCCAGTACTTC. Translating gives CASSVGSGTGQVRETQYF.

The chain links TRBV2 to TRBJ2-1; 9 bases match TRBD2. Germline CDR1 is SNHLY and CDR2 is FYNNEI. Germline trimming cut 8 bases from V and 3 bases from J; bases unmatched to any gene: 14. This CDR3 spans 17 amino acids. The DNA of the CDR3 is TGTGCCAGCCAAGCGGGAGGAGAACCCTTGCTCTACAATGAGCAGTTCTTC. Translating it yields CASQAGGEPLLYNEQFF.

The V call is TRBV6-6, the J call TRBJ2-1, with TRBD2 matching 7 bases. The CDR3 extends over 13 amino acids. Germline loops: CDR1 MNHNY, CDR2 SVGAGI (reference sequence). The V and J ends lost 10 bases and 9 bases, in that order; junction bases with no gene match: 12. The chain's CDR3 is CATQGLLAIEQFF. CDR3 coding DNA: TGTGCCACCCAGGGACTACTCGCAATTGAGCAGTTCTTC.

CDR3 DNA sequence: TGCGCCAGCAGCCAAGCTGGCGGGTACCCCTACAATGAGCAGTTCTTC. Its translation is CASSQAGGYPYNEQFF. The chain recombines TRBV4-1 with TRBJ2-1, with D possibly being TRBD2 (5 bases). Germline V gives CDR1 MGHRA, CDR2 YSYEKL. The CDR3 spans 16 residues. Trimming removed 1 base from V and 2 bases from J, with 12 bases in between.